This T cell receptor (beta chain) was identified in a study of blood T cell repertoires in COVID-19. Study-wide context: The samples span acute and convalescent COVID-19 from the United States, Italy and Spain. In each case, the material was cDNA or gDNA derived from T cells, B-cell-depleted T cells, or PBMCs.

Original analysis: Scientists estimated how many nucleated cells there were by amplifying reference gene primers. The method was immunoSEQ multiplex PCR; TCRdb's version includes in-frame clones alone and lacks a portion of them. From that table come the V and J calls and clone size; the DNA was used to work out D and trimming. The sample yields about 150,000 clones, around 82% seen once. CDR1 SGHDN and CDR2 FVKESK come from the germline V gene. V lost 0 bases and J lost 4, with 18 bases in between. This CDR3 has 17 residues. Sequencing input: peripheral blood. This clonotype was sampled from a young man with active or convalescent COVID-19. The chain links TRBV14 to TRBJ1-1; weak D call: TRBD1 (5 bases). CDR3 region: CASSQDRAGGWSTEAFF. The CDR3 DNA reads TGTGCCAGCAGCCAAGATAGGGCGGGGGGTTGGAGCACTGAAGCTTTCTTT. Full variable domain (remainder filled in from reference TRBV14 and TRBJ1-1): EAGVTQFPSHSVIEKGQTVTLRCDPISGHDNLYWYRRVMGKEIKFLLHFVKESKQDESGMPNNRFLAERTGGTYSTLKVQPAELEDSGVYFCASSQDRAGGWSTEAFFGQGTRLTVV.